This T cell receptor (beta chain) was captured in a study of blood T cell repertoires in COVID-19. About the research overall: The samples span acute and convalescent COVID-19 from the United States, Italy and Spain. The analysed material was cDNA or gDNA that came from T cells, B-cell-depleted T cells, or PBMCs.

Per germline, CDR1 SGHDN and CDR2 FVKESK. The CDR3 is 14 residues long. Between the trimmed V and J ends, which lost 8 bases and 3 bases, there was a span of 16 bases. Profiled with immunoSEQ multiplex PCR; TCRdb holds only in-frame clones, not every one. This table has around 190,000 clones, 75% to 90% appearing once. The chain links TRBV14 to TRBJ1-2; D not resolved. This TCR came from a man aged 55 to 70 with acute or convalescent COVID-19. The sample consisted of peripheral blood. The CDR3 region is CASLPIDEDYGYTF. The CDR3, as DNA: TGTGCCAGCCTACCTATTGACGAGGACTATGGCTACACCTTC.